The 32 T cell receptor beta chains presented below share a single source sample, sequenced in a study of T cell clonality in common variable immunodeficiency. General observations from the study: Fewer deletions and N-nucleotide insertions were reportedly seen in common variable immunodeficiency TCR beta sequences.

Antigen specificity for these receptors is unknown. The method was immunoSEQ multiplex PCR; TCRdb's version includes in-frame clones alone and lacks a portion of them. The specimen's table records 8,000 or so clones. Sample: peripheral blood mononuclear cells. The receptors were sampled from a human donor with common variable immunodeficiency.

This clone counts as medium-sized by frequency. The read terminates 3 residues ahead of where the CDR3 ends, so the germline J gene completes it. The chain joins TRBV7-9 to TRBJ2-6, with 7 bases lining up with TRBD1. This CDR3 comprises 15 residues. Germline values: CDR1 SEHNR, CDR2 FQNEAQ (reference sequence). J gave up 3 bases and V 7 bases, and 6 bases lay outside the gene matches. The sequenced part of the CDR3 DNA is TGTGCCAGCATCCGGGGACAGATTGGGGCCAACGTC. It is translated as CASIRGQIGANV. The whole CDR3 region reads CASIRGQIGANVLTF.

Notes on this clone: Coverage ceases 3 residues before the CDR3 finishes, and the germline J gene fills in the end. This chain joins TRBV5-6 and TRBJ2-7; TRBD2 is a possible D gene (5 bases). Germline assignment: CDR1 SGHDT and CDR2 YYEEEE. V was clipped by 4 bases and J by 2 bases, with 7 bases between them. CDR3 size: 12 residues. CDR3 region: CASSRGTYEQYF. Incomplete CDR3 DNA: TGTGCCAGCAGCCGGGGTACCTACGAG.

This clone registers medium-sized (0.01 to 0.1%) by frequency. The sequence runs out 3 residues before the end of the CDR3; the remainder is reconstructed from the germline J gene. The genes are TRBV19 and TRBJ2-3; 7 bases map to TRBD1. The V gene's germline CDR1 is LNHDA and CDR2 SQIVND (reference sequence). CDR3 length: 15 amino acids. Trimming at V came to 6 bases and at J to 0 bases, leaving 6 bases not matched to a gene. This chain's CDR3 is CASSDDRASTDTQYF. Incomplete CDR3 DNA: TGTGCCAGTAGCGACGACAGGGCTAGCACAGATACG.

As concerns this clone: The observed sequence ends 3 residues before the CDR3 terminus, with the missing tail filled in from the germline J gene. The chain joins TRBV11-2 to TRBJ1-6; 8 bases match TRBD1. The CDR3 sequence is 12 residues long. The V gene's germline CDR1 is SGHAT and CDR2 FQNNGV. CDR3 in amino acids: CASSLDRATLHF. The DNA read from the CDR3 is TGTGCCAGCAGCTTGGACAGGGCAACC.

This CDR3 is CASSRGQETQYF. The part of the CDR3 DNA that was read is TGTGCCAGCAGCCGGGGCCAAGAGACC. This rearrangement joins TRBV2 to TRBJ2-5, with TRBD2 as a possible D gene (5 bases). Sequencing ends 3 residues short of the CDR3 end; the germline J gene provides the rest. Looked up from germline, CDR1 is SNHLY and CDR2 is FYNNEI. CDR3 size: 12 residues. With 6 bases removed from V and 1 base from J, the gap between germline ends came to 6 bases. Looking up the rest from reference TRBV2 and TRBJ2-5 gives the full variable domain: EPEVTQTPSHQVTQMGQEVILRCVPISNHLYFYWYRQILGQKVEFLVSFYNNEISEKSEIFDDQFSVERPDGSNFTLKIRSTKLEDSAMYFCASSRGQETQYFGPGTRLLVL.

As concerns this clone: The read ends 3 residues shy of where the CDR3 ends; the end is completed using the germline J gene. The chain links TRBV19 to TRBJ2-7; 7 bases line up with TRBD1. CDR3 length: 14 residues. Germline lookup yields CDR1 LNHDA and CDR2 SQIVND (reference sequence). V trimming: 3 bases; J trimming: 6 bases; junction bases outside the gene matches: 8. The CDR3 loop is CASSIPRQGAEQYF. The part of the CDR3 DNA that was read is TGTGCCAGTAGTATTCCCAGACAGGGCGCCGAG.

For this clone: With the read ending 3 residues before the CDR3 end, the germline J gene is used to fill in that end. The chain joins TRBV19 to TRBJ2-5; 7 bases are a match to TRBD1. The trim removed 6 bases at V and 4 bases at J, leaving 14 bases unmatched. CDR3 length equals 16 residues. In germline, CDR1 is LNHDA, CDR2 SQIVND (reference sequence). The CDR3 here is CASSRTRGPIGETQYF. The CDR3 DNA, read in part, is TGTGCCAGTAGCCGCACTAGGGGGCCGATCGGAGAGACC.

A remark on this clone: The observed sequence ends 3 residues before the CDR3 terminus, with the missing tail filled in from the germline J gene. The chain uses TRBV19 and TRBJ2-3; tentatively, D is TRBD2 (6 bases). The germline V gene encodes CDR1 LNHDA and CDR2 SQIVND (reference sequence). V was cut by 3 bases and J by 1 base, with 11 bases left in between. The CDR3 spans 15 residues. CDR3 sequence reads: CASSIGGRGTDTQYF. The covered CDR3 bases are TGTGCCAGTAGTATCGGGGGTAGGGGCACAGATACG.

Turning to this clone: Coverage ceases 3 residues before the CDR3 finishes, and the germline J gene fills in the end. The chain joins TRBV7-9 to TRBJ2-7, with 7 positions matching TRBD1. With 5 bases clipped from V and 6 bases from J, the junction kept 13 bases outside the gene matches. CDR3 length equals 15 residues. CDR1 and CDR2 from the germline V gene are SEHNR and FQNEAQ (reference sequence). The DNA read from the CDR3 is TGTGCCAGCAGCCCAATCACAGGGGTCCCTAGCGAG. Amino acid sequence: CASSPITGVPSE. The whole CDR3 sequence reads CASSPITGVPSEQYF.

Judged by frequency, this clone is medium-sized. The read ends 3 residues shy of where the CDR3 ends; the end is completed using the germline J gene. The chain couples TRBV2 to TRBJ2-3; weak D call: TRBD1 (6 bases). The CDR3 is made up of 14 amino acids. V was cut by 4 bases and J by 1 base, with 9 bases left in between. Germline lookup yields CDR1 SNHLY and CDR2 FYNNEI. The CDR3 DNA, read in part, is TGTGCCAGCAGTGGGGGGACACGCACAGATACG. Encoded protein: CASSGGTRTDT. The whole CDR3 protein reads CASSGGTRTDTQYF.

In the case of this clone: The CDR3 end lies 3 residues beyond the end of the read and is filled in from the germline J gene. The rearrangement uses TRBV18 and TRBJ1-2, with a tentative D call TRBD1 (5 bases). Trimming took 4 bases from V and 7 from J, leaving 16 bases between them. The V gene's germline CDR1 is KGHSH and CDR2 LQKENI. The CDR3 length is 14 residues. Partial CDR3 DNA: TGTGCCAGCTCACTACAGGAGGCGCTCTTTGGC. The encoded protein is CASSLQEALFG. The complete CDR3 sequence is CASSLQEALFGYTF.

With respect to this clone: The read ends 3 residues early relative to the CDR3; the germline J gene fills the gap. The genes are TRBV19 and TRBJ2-1; unclear D gene. Germline CDR1 and CDR2: LNHDA and SQIVND (reference sequence). The germline V and J ends were trimmed by 5 bases and 8 bases, with 13 bases remaining between them. There are 13 residues in the CDR3. The CDR3: CASSFTVRDEQFF. The CDR3 bases that were read are TGTGCCAGTAGTTTTACTGTGCGTGATGAG.

Note on this clone: The CDR3 end falls 3 residues outside the read, so it is completed with the germline J gene. This sequence joins TRBV6-1 and TRBJ1-4; D may be TRBD1 (5 bases). The CDR3 spans 15 residues. V dropped 2 bases and J dropped 6 bases, with 13 bases sitting between them. CDR1 MNHNS and CDR2 SASEGT come from the germline V gene. The CDR3 DNA, read in part, is TGTGCCAGCAGTGAAACGGACACCTCGCATGAAAAA. Translation gives CASSETDTSHEK. The full CDR3 reads CASSETDTSHEKLFF.

Worth noting for this clone: The sequenced fragment ends 3 residues before the CDR3 boundary, so the rest is inferred from the germline J gene. This chain uses TRBV19 with TRBJ1-5; TRBD1 aligns across 8 bases. V lost 1 base and J lost 7; bases outside the gene matches: 6. The CDR3 is 15 residues long. Germline V gene data show CDR1 as LNHDA and CDR2 as SQIVND (reference sequence). Here the CDR3 reads CASSIVTGGWQPQHF. The part of the CDR3 DNA that was read is TGTGCCAGTAGTATAGTCACAGGGGGTTGGCAGCCC. The full variable domain, with the rest looked up from reference TRBV19 and TRBJ1-5, is DGGITQSPKYLFRKEGQNVTLSCEQNLNHDAMYWYRQDPGQGLRLIYYSQIVNDFQKGDIAEGYSVSREKKESFPLTVTSAQKNPTAFYLCASSIVTGGWQPQHFGDGTRLSIL.

This clone registers medium-sized by frequency. The read ends 3 residues shy of where the CDR3 ends; the end is completed using the germline J gene. The chain uses TRBV5-1 and TRBJ2-3, with D unclear. The CDR3 sequence is 12 residues long. Looked up from germline, CDR1 is SGHRS and CDR2 is YFSETQ. V lost 3 bases, J lost 2 bases, and 4 bases lay in between. Incomplete CDR3 DNA: TGCGCCAGCAGCTCAAACACAGATACG. This encodes CASSSNTDT. The full CDR3 protein reads CASSSNTDTQYF.

This clone is called medium-sized based on its frequency. CDR3 bases read: TGCGCCAGCAGCCGGACAGGGGATGAAAAA. This translates into CASSRTGDEK. The CDR3, in full, reads CASSRTGDEKLFF. This sequence joins TRBV5-1 and TRBJ1-4; TRBD1 matches at 9 bases. The read gets to within 3 residues of the CDR3 end, and the germline J gene fills in the rest. Germline CDR1 and CDR2: SGHRS and YFSETQ. The CDR3 loop spans 13 amino acids. V lost 4 bases, J lost 6 bases, and 1 base stayed unmatched.

In the case of this clone: The read is 3 residues too short to cover the CDR3 end, so that end is filled in from the germline J gene. J is TRBJ1-5 and V is TRBV7-9, with TRBD1 matching over 8 bases. With V trimmed by 4 bases and J by 4 bases, 3 bases remained unmatched. From germline, CDR1 is SEHNR and CDR2 FQNEAQ (reference sequence). The CDR3 is 14 amino acids. CDR3: CASSSRQGNQPQHF. Partial CDR3 DNA: TGTGCCAGCAGCTCCCGACAGGGGAATCAGCCC.

As regards this clone: The read halts 3 residues ahead of the CDR3 end, with the missing end drawn from the germline J gene. This rearrangement joins TRBV7-2 to TRBJ2-7; no clear D. This CDR3 has 13 residues. V lost 2 bases and J lost 2, with 7 bases in between. CDR1 and CDR2 (germline): SGHTA, FQGNSA. The part of the CDR3 DNA that was read is TGTGCCAGCAGCTTACAGGAAACCTACGAG. It is translated as CASSLQETYE. The full CDR3 protein is CASSLQETYEQYF.

A word on this clone: Read data end 3 residues before the CDR3 end; the end is taken from the germline J gene. The chain recombines TRBV29-1 with TRBJ1-2; no definite D call. Trimming left V 6 bases short and J 4 bases short, with 12 bases between. This CDR3 is 12 amino acids long. Per the germline V gene, CDR1 is SQVTM and CDR2 is ANQGSEA. The DNA read from the CDR3 is TGCAGCGTCGTCGTCAGGTTCTATGGC. It translates to CSVVVRFYG. The full-length CDR3 reads as CSVVVRFYGYTF.

Remarks on this clone: The CDR3 is cut off 3 residues early in the read; its end comes from the germline J gene. This chain joins TRBV20-1 and TRBJ1-2; 7 nucleotides match TRBD1. Per germline, CDR1 DFQATT and CDR2 SNEGSKA (reference sequence). V shed 0 bases, J shed 4 bases, and the junction held 5 bases outside the gene matches. This CDR3 has 14 residues. The CDR3 here is CSARDSDRSYGYTF. The part of the CDR3 DNA that was read is TGCAGTGCTAGAGATTCGGACAGGAGCTATGGC.

A remark on this clone: The read gets to within 3 residues of the CDR3 end, and the germline J gene fills in the rest. The chain employs TRBV7-9 and TRBJ2-3; D remains ambiguous. Trimming stripped 2 bases from V and 2 bases from J, with 11 bases between. The CDR3 is made up of 15 amino acids. Per germline, CDR1 SEHNR and CDR2 FQNEAQ (reference sequence). CDR3 DNA (partial): TGTGCCAGCAGCTTAATAGGCGGCTCCACAGATACG. This codes for CASSLIGGSTDT. The complete CDR3 protein is CASSLIGGSTDTQYF. The variable domain in full, completed from reference TRBV7-9 and TRBJ2-3, reads DTGVSQNPRHKITKRGQNVTFRCDPISEHNRLYWYRQTLGQGPEFLTYFQNEAQLEKSRLLSDRFSAERPKGSFSTLEIQRTEQGDSAMYLCASSLIGGSTDTQYFGPGTRLTVL.

As concerns this clone: The read ends 3 residues before the CDR3 terminus; that terminus is restored from the germline J gene. This chain joins TRBV5-6 and TRBJ2-1; TRBD1 aligns across 10 bases. Germline V gene data show CDR1 as SGHDT and CDR2 as YYEEEE. The CDR3 has 15 residues. Losses at the gene ends were 3 bases for V and 9 bases for J; bases not matched to a gene: 9. CDR3 sequence reads: CASSSNGQGGGEQFF. The sequenced part of the CDR3 DNA is TGTGCCAGCAGCTCCAATGGACAGGGGGGTGGTGAG.

In regard to this clone: The CDR3 extends 3 residues past the end of the read, so its final part is completed from the germline J gene. The J gene is TRBJ2-7, the V gene TRBV19; TRBD2 is a possible D gene (6 bases). This CDR3 has 13 residues. The germline V and J ends were trimmed by 5 bases and 2 bases, with 10 bases remaining between them. The germline V gene encodes CDR1 LNHDA and CDR2 SQIVND (reference sequence). CDR3 amino acids: CASSRAGPYEQYF. The part of the CDR3 DNA that was read is TGTGCCAGTAGTCGGGCGGGGCCCTACGAG. The variable domain in full, completed from reference TRBV19 and TRBJ2-7, reads DGGITQSPKYLFRKEGQNVTLSCEQNLNHDAMYWYRQDPGQGLRLIYYSQIVNDFQKGDIAEGYSVSREKKESFPLTVTSAQKNPTAFYLCASSRAGPYEQYFGPGTRLTVT.

Judged by frequency, this clone is medium-sized. The sequenced fragment ends 3 residues before the CDR3 boundary, so the rest is inferred from the germline J gene. The chain couples TRBV18 to TRBJ2-5, with D unclear. Trimming left V 3 bases short and J 7 bases short, with 15 bases between. This CDR3 comprises 14 residues. Germline V CDR1 and CDR2: KGHSH, LQKENI. Partial CDR3 DNA: TGTGCCAGCTCACCGGGTCCAAATACGGGGACC. Translated, it gives CASSPGPNTGT. The complete CDR3 protein is CASSPGPNTGTQYF.

Concerning this clone: Read sequence stops 3 residues before the CDR3 end, and the germline J gene provides the missing end. This chain connects TRBV30 to TRBJ2-7, with 11 nucleotides matching TRBD2. Trimming at V came to 4 bases and at J to 4 bases, leaving 3 bases not matched to a gene. Germline CDR1 reads GTSNPN; CDR2 reads SVGIG (reference sequence). The CDR3 totals 13 residues. The sequenced CDR3 bases are TGTGCCTGGAAACTAGCGGGAGCATACGAG. It specifies CAWKLAGAYE. Given in full, the CDR3 is CAWKLAGAYEQYF.

Points on this clone: The read terminates 3 residues before the CDR3 end, so the remaining end is supplied by the germline J gene. The gene calls are TRBV2 and TRBJ2-7; D ambiguous. CDR1 and CDR2 (germline): SNHLY, FYNNEI. The CDR3 runs 16 residues. Trimming removed 0 bases from V and 3 bases from J, with 15 bases in between. CDR3 DNA (partial): TGTGCCAGCAGTGAAGCGCATAGCCGCGTATTCTACGAG. Translation: CASSEAHSRVFYE. The CDR3 as a whole reads CASSEAHSRVFYEQYF.

As concerns this clone: The CDR3 end is not reached by the read, which stops 3 residues before it; the germline J gene fills it in. The chain joins TRBV7-9 to TRBJ2-7; D is unclear. The germline V and J ends were trimmed by 1 base and 1 base, with 8 bases remaining between them. CDR3 length equals 14 residues. The germline CDR1 and CDR2 sequences are SEHNR and FQNEAQ (reference sequence). CDR3 amino acids: CASSLGAGSYEQYF. The CDR3 DNA, read in part, is TGTGCCAGCAGCTTAGGTGCCGGGTCCTACGAG.

Notes on this clone: With the read ending 3 residues before the CDR3 end, the germline J gene is used to fill in that end. The V and J genes are TRBV7-9 and TRBJ1-4; 9 nucleotides align to TRBD1. CDR1 and CDR2 (germline): SEHNR, FQNEAQ (reference sequence). The CDR3 has 15 amino acids. The V gene end was trimmed by 4 bases and the J gene end by 7 bases; junction bases not matched to a gene: 7. The CDR3 loop reads CASSSPGQGVEKLFF. The CDR3 bases that were read are TGTGCCAGCAGCTCCCCGGGACAGGGTGTTGAAAAA.

A note on this clone: The sequence runs out 3 residues before the end of the CDR3; the remainder is reconstructed from the germline J gene. This sequence joins TRBV30 and TRBJ2-1; the match to TRBD1 covers 10 bases. Germline V gene lookup returns CDR1 GTSNPN and CDR2 SVGIG (reference sequence). CDR3 length: 15 amino acids. Germline trimming cut 2 bases from V and 2 bases from J; bases unmatched to any gene: 3. This CDR3 is CAWSPGTGAYNEQFF. The sequenced part of the CDR3 DNA is TGTGCCTGGAGTCCCGGGACAGGGGCCTACAATGAG.

By frequency, this clone registers medium-sized. The read ends 3 residues early relative to the CDR3; the germline J gene fills the gap. The rearrangement links TRBV29-1 to TRBJ1-6, with unresolved D. Trimming removed 0 bases from V and 7 bases from J, with 7 bases in between. CDR3 length: 13 residues. Germline V gives CDR1 SQVTM, CDR2 ANQGSEA. The covered CDR3 bases are TGCAGCGTTGAAGATAAGCCCAATTCACCC. It is translated as CSVEDKPNSP. From start to end, the CDR3 is CSVEDKPNSPLHF.

Points on this clone: The observed sequence ends 3 residues before the CDR3 terminus, with the missing tail filled in from the germline J gene. V gene TRBV7-2 combines with J gene TRBJ1-1; D may be TRBD1 (6 bases). The CDR3 extends over 12 amino acids. CDR1 SGHTA and CDR2 FQGNSA come from the germline V gene. CDR3 protein: CASSPSGARAFF. The CDR3 DNA, read in part, is TGTGCCAGCAGCCCCTCAGGGGCGCGG.

In the case of this clone: The read terminates 3 residues before the CDR3 end, so the remaining end is supplied by the germline J gene. The genes are TRBV7-9 and TRBJ2-4, with 9 nucleotides matching TRBD1. J gave up 8 bases and V 4 bases, and 6 bases lay outside the gene matches. This CDR3 is 14 amino acids long. From germline, CDR1 is SEHNR and CDR2 FQNEAQ (reference sequence). CDR3 residues: CASSSPGQGDIQYF. The sequenced part of the CDR3 DNA is TGTGCCAGCAGCTCTCCGGGACAGGGAGACATT.